The source of this TCR beta chain is a study of T-cell reconstitution after alpha-beta-depleted transplantation in children (dated by TCRdb to about 2016). Background on the whole study: Using TCR repertoire profiling, the study quantitatively followed how T-cell immune reconstitution unfolded in children after TCRalphabeta/CD19-depleted allogeneic hematopoietic cell transplantation. The research as a whole found: Apparently early alphabetaT-cell count recovery about two months after transplant reportedly relied on only several hundred rapidly expanded clones derived from non-depleted graft cells. Hyperexpanded clone frequencies declined over subsequent months; after one year, T-cell counts and TCRbeta diversity were mostly attributed to newly produced T cells. In some patients, the high TCRbeta diversity seen at day 60 was put down to recipient T cells and intrathymic progenitors that had survived conditioning.

Library prep was done by PCR. TCRdb names Illumina HiSeq 2500 as the instrument used. TCR library preparation used molecular barcoding, with unique molecular identifiers applied to normalize quantification of the TCRbeta repertoire. TCRdb ran its own pipeline on the public reads, namely fastp trimming at Q25 and MiXCR clone calling, and kept in-frame beta chains. For every CDR3 protein sequence, its rows merge into one entry that carries the most common genes and DNA. This sample comprises about 300,000 distinct CDR3 sequences, around 7.3% of them detected only once. Over 7.5% of the sample is taken by the ten largest. CDR1 and CDR2 (MNHNS, SASEGT) derive from the germline V gene. Deletion took 8 bases off V and 0 bases off J, with a span of 10 bases between the germline ends. From the cysteine up to the phenylalanine, the CDR3 has a length of 13 residues. The CDR3 DNA has 39 bases and is translated from base 1.

This clonotype was seen ten or more times. Its recognized antigen is unknown. Per-base quality was not reported, and no clone a single base away is much larger than it. The treatment or condition label here, explained by the study, means: allogeneic hematopoietic cell transplantation with graft depleted of TCRalphabeta T cells and CD19 B cells. The transplant recipients were children given TCRalphabeta/CD19-depleted allogeneic hematopoietic cell grafts. The sequences come from peripheral blood, collected 360 days after TCRalphabeta/CD19-depleted stem cell transplant. This TCR was recovered from a female patient aged 2-15 years who had a stem cell transplant for Fanconi anemia, so the T cells may come from the graft donor. The chain links TRBV6-1 with TRBJ1-1; no D gene is confidently identified. The bases are TGTGCCAGCGGGTTGGATTTGAACACTGAAGCTTTCTTT. It translates to CASGLDLNTEAFF.